A single sample gave rise to the 17 T cell receptor beta chains below, sequenced in a study of OX40 agonist ivuxolimab in advanced cancers. Using immunoSEQ multiplex PCR, the repertoire was profiled, and TCRdb retains in-frame clones only, with some absent. The sample contains some 83,000 clones, approximately 84% of which appear only once. The input for sequencing was CD4+ or CD8+ T cells sorted from blood, taken in a trial of the OX40 agonist ivuxolimab. The receptors shown here come from an adult with an advanced solid tumor such as melanoma, head and neck, liver or kidney cancer.

The CDR3 protein is CASSSFAGVTDTQYF. The DNA of the CDR3 is TGTGCCAGCTCATCCTTCGCGGGGGTCACAGATACGCAGTATTTT. J is TRBJ2-3 and V is TRBV18, with 7 bases aligning to TRBD2. In germline, CDR1 is KGHSH, CDR2 LQKENI. The CDR3 spans 15 residues. J was trimmed by 2 bases and V by 5 bases; bases with no gene match: 7.

The gene calls are TRBV27 and TRBJ2-5; 8 bases agree with TRBD2. With V trimmed by 5 bases and J by 5 bases, 10 bases remained unmatched. The CDR3 is 15 residues long. Per the germline V gene, CDR1 is MNHEY and CDR2 is SMNVEV (reference sequence). The CDR3 protein is CASSLTRGGLETQYF. The CDR3 DNA reads as TGTGCCAGCAGTCTCACCCGCGGGGGGCTGGAGACCCAGTACTTC.

Concerning this clone: Other DNA sequences in this sample translate to the same CDR3. The chain recombines TRBV7-2 with TRBJ2-3, with unresolved D. CDR1 and CDR2 (germline): SGHTA, FQGNSA. V lost 5 bases and J 2 bases, leaving 5 bases between the germline ends. The CDR3 spans 12 residues. The CDR3 protein is CASSPYTDTQYF. In DNA, the CDR3 is TGTGCCAGCAGCCCTTACACAGATACGCAGTATTTT.

The chain employs TRBV11-2 and TRBJ1-1; D may be TRBD1 (5 bases). The CDR3 loop spans 17 amino acids. Trimming stripped 4 bases from V and 0 bases from J, with 18 bases between. Germline lookup yields CDR1 SGHAT and CDR2 FQNNGV. This chain's CDR3 is CASSSISRAPMNTEAFF. CDR3 bases: TGTGCCAGCAGCTCCATCAGCAGGGCCCCTATGAACACTGAAGCTTTCTTT. Using reference TRBV11-2 and TRBJ1-1 for the parts outside the CDR3, the full variable domain is EAGVAQSPRYKIIEKRQSVAFWCNPISGHATLYWYQQILGQGPKLLIQFQNNGVVDDSQLPKDRFSAERLKGVDSTLKIQPAKLEDSAVYLCASSSISRAPMNTEAFFGQGTRLTVV.

The chain uses TRBV19 and TRBJ2-1; 7 bases are shared with TRBD2. V dropped 4 bases and J dropped 7; count of bases not matched to a gene: 4. This CDR3 comprises 13 residues. Germline V gene data show CDR1 as LNHDA and CDR2 as SQIVND (reference sequence). The CDR3 nucleotides are TGTGCCAGTAGTACCCACGGGGGGAATGAGCAGTTCTTC. Translating gives CASSTHGGNEQFF.

The chain has TRBV6-5 and TRBJ2-7; tentatively, D is TRBD1 (6 bases). Looked up from germline, CDR1 is MNHEY and CDR2 is SVGAGI. V was cut by 10 bases and J by 3 bases, with 16 bases left in between. This CDR3 comprises 13 residues. The CDR3 spells CATRGLSYYEQYF. CDR3 sequence (DNA): TGTGCCACCAGGGGTTTATCGTACTACGAGCAGTACTTC.

The chain employs TRBV7-9 and TRBJ2-2, with TRBD2 identical over 9 bases. J gave up 5 bases and V 5 bases, and 6 bases lay outside the gene matches. This CDR3 has 15 residues. The V gene's germline CDR1 is SEHNR and CDR2 FQNEAQ (reference sequence). This CDR3 reads CASSLSGRRTGELFF. The CDR3 coding sequence is TGTGCCAGCAGCCTTAGCGGGAGACGGACCGGGGAGCTGTTTTTT.

DNA for the CDR3: TGCGCCAGCAACCCCCGGGCTTCCACTGAAGCTTTCTTT. Amino acid sequence: CASNPRASTEAFF. The chain combines TRBV10-2 with TRBJ1-1; D gene ambiguous. The CDR3 has 13 amino acids. Germline V lookup: CDR1 WSHSY, CDR2 SAAADI. V was shortened by 7 bases and J by 4 bases, with 13 bases between the two germline ends.

CDR3 nucleotide sequence: TGTGCCAGGCGAACAGGTGGCTACACCTTC. Protein: CARRTGGYTF. The V and J genes are TRBV2 and TRBJ1-2; a possible D gene is TRBD1 (5 bases). The CDR3 runs 10 residues. Trimming pared 9 bases from V and 7 bases from J, leaving 9 bases between. Germline V gives CDR1 SNHLY, CDR2 FYNNEI.

This clone was seen a single time. As the CDR3 is not closed by the conserved phenylalanine or tryptophan, this likely results from a read error. V is TRBV7-8 and J is TRBJ2-7, with D perhaps assigned TRBD1 or TRBD2 (5 bases each). This CDR3 spans 15 amino acids. Germline CDR1 and CDR2: SGHVS and FQNEAQ. V dropped 5 bases and J dropped 3 bases, with 17 bases sitting between them. For the CDR3, the DNA is TGTGCCAGCAGCCCCGGGACCAATTCATTCTACGAGCAGTACCTC. Translated, it gives CASSPGTNSFYEQYL.

The chain recombines TRBV19 with TRBJ2-1, with 9 bases matching TRBD2. Germline CDR1 is LNHDA and CDR2 is SQIVND (reference sequence). V lost 6 bases, J lost 6 bases, and 9 bases stayed unmatched. The CDR3 sequence is 15 residues long. The CDR3 coding sequence is TGTGCCAGTAGCCAACCCGGGACTAGCAGCAATGAGCAGTTCTTC. Amino acid sequence: CASSQPGTSSNEQFF. The full variable domain, completed using reference TRBV19 and TRBJ2-1, is DGGITQSPKYLFRKEGQNVTLSCEQNLNHDAMYWYRQDPGQGLRLIYYSQIVNDFQKGDIAEGYSVSREKKESFPLTVTSAQKNPTAFYLCASSQPGTSSNEQFFGPGTRLTVL.

V usage is TRBV30 and J usage is TRBJ2-3; TRBD1 agrees at 7 bases. Germline V gene lookup returns CDR1 GTSNPN and CDR2 SVGIG (reference sequence). Germline trimming cut 0 bases from V and 0 bases from J; bases unmatched to any gene: 9. CDR3 length: 17 amino acids. The CDR3: CAWSVGQAPRSTDTQYF. The DNA for the CDR3 is TGTGCCTGGAGTGTCGGACAGGCCCCACGTAGCACAGATACGCAGTATTTT.

The genes are TRBV7-9 and TRBJ1-4, with 7 positions matching TRBD1. CDR1 is SEHNR and CDR2 is FQNEAQ in the germline V gene (reference sequence). Trimming took 1 base from V and 3 from J; bases not matched to a gene: 5. This CDR3 is 16 amino acids long. The DNA of the CDR3 is TGTGCCAGCAGCTTAGGGAGAACAGGGGCTAATGAAAAACTGTTTTTT. This translates into CASSLGRTGANEKLFF.

CDR3 sequence: CASSSGQGMNSPLHF. The CDR3 DNA reads as TGTGCCAGCAGCTCCGGACAGGGGATGAATTCACCCCTCCACTTT. The chain employs TRBV7-8 and TRBJ1-6, with 9 positions matching TRBD1. The V and J ends lost 4 bases and 7 bases, in that order; junction bases with no gene match: 5. The CDR3 sequence is 15 residues long. The germline CDR1 and CDR2 sequences are SGHVS and FQNEAQ.

This CDR3 is CASTLGGTSGTHNEQFF. As DNA, the CDR3 is TGTGCCAGCACCCTTGGGGGGACTAGCGGGACCCACAATGAGCAGTTCTTC. This chain links TRBV7-3 with TRBJ2-1; 13 bases line up with TRBD2. Germline CDR1 SGHTA, CDR2 FQGTGA. CDR3 length: 17 residues. V shed 7 bases and J 5 bases; nucleotides not matched to a gene: 11.

The chain links TRBV7-8 to TRBJ2-5; D gene ambiguous. This CDR3 region has 16 residues. Germline V gene lookup returns CDR1 SGHVS and CDR2 FQNEAQ. Between the trimmed V and J ends, which lost 9 bases and 7 bases, there was a span of 27 bases. CDR3: CASLPPLRFRKGTQYF. For the CDR3, the DNA is TGTGCCAGTTTACCCCCCCTCCGGTTTCGCAAAGGGACCCAGTACTTC.

The rearrangement links TRBV5-1 to TRBJ2-7, with D unclear. With 2 bases removed from V and 4 bases from J, the gap between germline ends came to 10 bases. This CDR3 region has 13 residues. CDR1 and CDR2 (germline): SGHRS, YFSETQ. The CDR3 nucleotides read TGCGCCAGCAGCTTAACCCTAGGATACGAGCAGTACTTC. Translated, it gives CASSLTLGYEQYF.